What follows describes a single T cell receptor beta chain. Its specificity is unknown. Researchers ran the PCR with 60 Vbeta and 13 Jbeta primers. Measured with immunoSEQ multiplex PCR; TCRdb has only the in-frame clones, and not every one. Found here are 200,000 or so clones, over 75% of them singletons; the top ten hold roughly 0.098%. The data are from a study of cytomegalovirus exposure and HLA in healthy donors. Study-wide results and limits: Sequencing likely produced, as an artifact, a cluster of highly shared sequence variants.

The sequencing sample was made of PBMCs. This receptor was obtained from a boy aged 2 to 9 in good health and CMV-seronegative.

This chain's CDR3 is CASSFIIATDTQYF. CDR3 DNA: TGTGCCAGCAGCTTTATCATAGCCACAGATACGCAGTATTTT. This rearrangement joins TRBV5-6 to TRBJ2-3; unclear D gene. The CDR3 totals 14 residues. V shed 2 bases and J shed 2 bases, with 9 bases lying between them. In germline, CDR1 is SGHDT, CDR2 YYEEEE.